The 16 T cell receptor beta chains listed next were all sequenced from one sample in a study of blood T cells in healthy people across ages. Primers used in a second PCR of about 7 to 12 cycles were a sample-barcoded 5' primer and a J-beta primer mix. MiXCR, applied by TCRdb to the 5' RACE reads, yields one record per CDR3 protein. Of just over 800,000 distinct CDR3 sequences listed, 62% were seen once; the top ten hold 28%. The material sequenced was blood. These receptors were taken from a man between 25 and 39 years old in good health.

Here the CDR3 DNA reads TGTGCCAGCATTGCAGCCTCCTACGAGCAGTACTTC. Its protein is CASIAASYEQYF. The V gene is TRBV2, the J gene TRBJ2-7; D remains ambiguous. Trimming took 7 bases from V and 0 from J, leaving 7 bases between them. Germline CDR1 is SNHLY and CDR2 is FYNNEI. This CDR3 has 12 residues.

The rearrangement links TRBV29-1 to TRBJ2-3, with D unresolved. Trimming cost V 7 bases and J 0 bases, with 11 bases left between them. The CDR3 is 13 residues long. Germline V lookup: CDR1 SQVTM, CDR2 ANQGSEA. Written as DNA, the CDR3 is TGCAGCGCACGAATTACTAGCACAGATACGCAGTATTTT. Protein product: CSARITSTDTQYF.

The genes are TRBV4-3 and TRBJ2-1; D possibly matches TRBD1 or TRBD2 (5 bases each). CDR1 is LGHNA, CDR2 YSLEER, per germline. Trimming left V 1 base short and J 10 bases short, with 11 bases between. The CDR3 runs 13 residues. The CDR3 reads CASSQAGAQEQFF. The CDR3 nucleotides read TGCGCCAGCAGCCAAGCCGGGGCGCAGGAGCAGTTCTTC.

V usage is TRBV10-3 and J usage is TRBJ2-3, with 14 bases aligning to TRBD2. The germline V gene has CDR1 ENHRY and CDR2 SYGVKD. V shed 0 bases, J shed 0 bases, and the junction held 5 bases outside the gene matches. The CDR3 loop spans 19 amino acids. The CDR3 sequence is CAISESGLAGVGSTDTQYF. The CDR3 DNA is TGTGCCATCAGTGAGTCGGGACTAGCGGGGGTCGGAAGCACAGATACGCAGTATTTT.

For the CDR3, the DNA is TGTGCCAGCAGCCAAGGCCCTCGCGAGCAGTACTTC. Protein: CASSQGPREQYF. The chain is built from TRBV14 and TRBJ2-7, with D uncertain. The V and J ends lost 1 base and 6 bases respectively, with 7 bases between them. Germline V gene lookup returns CDR1 SGHDN and CDR2 FVKESK. This CDR3 has 12 residues.

In its sample, this clonotype was seen a few times. CDR3 protein: CSATEQGAYQPQHF. The DNA for the CDR3 is TGCAGTGCGACGGAACAGGGGGCTTATCAGCCCCAGCATTTT. The rearrangement links TRBV20-1 to TRBJ1-5, with TRBD1 identical over 9 bases. The germline V gene encodes CDR1 DFQATT and CDR2 SNEGSKA (reference sequence). The CDR3 length is 14 residues. Trimming at V came to 6 bases and at J to 5 bases, leaving 8 bases not matched to a gene.

The CDR3 region is CASNDWGGVDEQYF. In DNA form, the CDR3 reads TGTGCCAGCAACGACTGGGGAGGAGTCGACGAGCAGTACTTC. V usage is TRBV6-2 or TRBV6-3 and J usage is TRBJ2-5; D is perhaps TRBD2 (6 bases). The DNA end is a closer match to TRBJ2-7, so the J assignment may be wrong. The CDR3 has 14 residues. Germline-derived CDR1 and CDR2 are MNHEY and SVGEGT.

This clonotype was detected many times. The chain links TRBV29-1 to TRBJ2-1; no clear D gene. The CDR3 is 10 amino acids. Trimming cost V 8 bases and J 7 bases, with 9 bases left between them. Germline V gene data show CDR1 as SQVTM and CDR2 as ANQGSEA. CDR3 region: CSTLGNEQFF. In DNA, the CDR3 is TGCAGCACCCTTGGTAATGAGCAGTTCTTC.

The V call is TRBV13, the J call TRBJ2-7, with D possibly matching TRBD1 (5 bases). The DNA end is a closer match to TRBJ2-5, so the J assignment may be wrong. There are 15 residues in the CDR3. CDR1 is PRHDT, CDR2 FYEKMQ, per germline (reference sequence). The CDR3 DNA reads as TGTGCCAGCAGCTCAACCTTGACAGTTCAAGAGACCCAGTACTTC. This encodes CASSSTLTVQETQYF.

This clonotype was counted between two and nine times. The rearrangement links TRBV13 to TRBJ1-2; D is ambiguous. The CDR3 consists of 16 residues. Germline V CDR1 and CDR2: PRHDT, FYEKMQ (reference sequence). V lost 2 bases and J 7 bases, leaving 20 bases between the germline ends. Written as DNA, the CDR3 is TGTGCCAGCAGCTTATCGGGATTCTCGGTAGATGGTGGCTACACCTTC. It codes for CASSLSGFSVDGGYTF.

The chain employs TRBV5-4 and TRBJ1-2; D uncertain. CDR1 is SGHNT and CDR2 is YYREEE in the germline V gene (reference sequence). There are 14 residues in the CDR3. The V and J ends lost 5 bases and 5 bases respectively, with 16 bases between them. CDR3 residues: CASSYASALYGYTF. For the CDR3, the DNA is TGTGCCAGCAGTTACGCGTCAGCACTATATGGCTACACCTTC.

The CDR3 DNA sequence: TGCGCCAGCAGCCATTTCCTCGGGGATTTGGAGACCCAGTACTTC. This translates into CASSHFLGDLETQYF. J is TRBJ2-7 and V is TRBV4-3; perhaps TRBD2 as D (5 bases). The end of the DNA is better explained by TRBJ2-5, so the J call may be wrong. Germline V gene sequence: CDR1 LGHNA, CDR2 YSLEER. This CDR3 comprises 15 residues.

Comments on this clonotype: A much larger clone differs from this one at a single base, so this may be a read error. The J gene is TRBJ2-7, the V gene TRBV28, with a possible D match to TRBD2 (6 bases). Germline-derived CDR1 and CDR2 are MDHEN and SYDVKM. The V gene lost 6 bases and the J gene lost 7 bases, with 25 bases spanning the gap. The CDR3 loop spans 16 amino acids. Here the CDR3 reads CASSPRSGRSYNEQYF. DNA of the CDR3: TGTGCCAGCAGCCCCCGGAGCGGGCGCTCCTACAATGAGCAGTACTTC.

This sequence joins TRBV12-3 or TRBV12-4 and TRBJ2-1, with 12 bases fitting TRBD2. The junction had 10 bases not matched to a gene; V was cut back by 5 bases and J by 8 bases. The CDR3 spans 16 residues. In DNA, the CDR3 is TGTGCCAGCAGTCCCCTCGGACTAGCGGGGCTCCATGAGCAGTTCTTC. Amino acid sequence: CASSPLGLAGLHEQFF.

The CDR3 region is CASSPSVGSSEQYF. The CDR3 DNA follows: TGTGCCAGCAGTCCCTCCGTAGGGAGCTCCGAGCAGTACTTC. The V call is TRBV27, the J call TRBJ2-7; maybe TRBD2 (5 bases). Germline values: CDR1 MNHEY, CDR2 SMNVEV (reference sequence). The CDR3 is made up of 14 amino acids. The V and J ends lost 5 bases and 6 bases respectively, with 17 bases between them.

This clonotype was seen a handful of times. The chain is built from TRBV28 and TRBJ2-7; 7 bases agree with TRBD1. V was clipped by 6 bases and J by 0 bases; unmatched bases: 11. Germline loops: CDR1 MDHEN, CDR2 SYDVKM. The CDR3 is 16 amino acids. For the CDR3, the DNA is TGTGCCAGCAGCGGGATAGGGCAGGGGGTCTCCTACGAGCAGTACTTC. It specifies CASSGIGQGVSYEQYF. Full variable domain (missing parts from reference TRBV28 and TRBJ2-7): DVKVTQSSRYLVKRTGEKVFLECVQDMDHENMFWYRQDPGLGLRLIYFSYDVKMKEKGDIPEGYSVSREKKERFSLILESASTNQTSMYLCASSGIGQGVSYEQYFGPGTRLTVT.